These 12 T cell receptor beta chains came from one sample sequenced in a study of Graves' ophthalmopathy and Graves' hyperthyroidism. The TCR beta CDR3 regions underwent amplification from RNA transcripts. Investigators did first-round RT-PCR with HTBI primers, then second-round multiplex PCR. In TCRdb, the multiplex PCR reads were re-called with MiXCR into one record per CDR3 protein. The top ten hold over 8.5% of the sample, which has some 1.1 million distinct CDR3 sequences, around a third seen once. What was sequenced was peripheral blood or thyroid tissue (not recorded which). The origin of the receptors is an adult man with Graves' hyperthyroidism.

This clonotype was picked up one time. The V call is TRBV29-1, the J call TRBJ2-5; 9 bases map to TRBD1. CDR3 length: 13 residues. Germline V CDR1 and CDR2: SQVTM, ANQGSEA. Losses at the gene ends were 3 bases for V and 5 bases for J; bases not matched to a gene: 4. This CDR3 is CSVEGTGSETQYF. The CDR3 nucleotides read TGCAGCGTTGAGGGGACAGGGTCCGAGACCCAGTACTTC.

This clonotype appeared many times. The CDR3, as DNA: TGTGCCACCAGCAGAGGGGTTCGGGACAGCCAAGAGACCCAGTACTTC. It encodes CATSRGVRDSQETQYF. The chain uses TRBV15 and TRBJ2-5; 7 nucleotides agree with TRBD1. This CDR3 contains 16 residues. Germline trimming cut 1 base from V and 1 base from J; bases unmatched to any gene: 6. Germline V CDR1 and CDR2: LNHNV, YYDKDF (reference sequence).

The V call is TRBV29-1, the J call TRBJ2-7, with 7 bases matching TRBD2. CDR3 length: 13 residues. With V trimmed by 8 bases and J by 4 bases, 11 bases remained unmatched. Per germline, CDR1 SQVTM and CDR2 ANQGSEA. The CDR3 loop is CSSKTGTTYEQYF. The CDR3 DNA reads TGCAGCTCAAAGACCGGGACTACTTACGAGCAGTACTTC.

This clonotype was observed at least ten times. The rearrangement joins TRBV14 to TRBJ2-5, with 8 bases identical to TRBD1. Germline loops: CDR1 SGHDN, CDR2 FVKESK. V shed 0 bases and J 4 bases; nucleotides not matched to a gene: 7. This CDR3 has 16 amino acids. The CDR3 is CASSQDGQGGRETQYF. The CDR3 DNA sequence: TGTGCCAGCAGCCAAGATGGACAGGGAGGCCGAGAGACCCAGTACTTC. The full variable domain, with the rest looked up from reference TRBV14 and TRBJ2-5, is EAGVTQFPSHSVIEKGQTVTLRCDPISGHDNLYWYRRVMGKEIKFLLHFVKESKQDESGMPNNRFLAERTGGTYSTLKVQPAELEDSGVYFCASSQDGQGGRETQYFGPGTRLLVL.

The rearrangement uses TRBV2 and TRBJ1-1; possibly TRBD1 for D (5 bases). From germline, CDR1 is SNHLY and CDR2 FYNNEI. This CDR3 is 14 amino acids long. The CDR3 sequence: CARDVQGVNTEAFF. The CDR3, as DNA: TGTGCTAGAGATGTTCAGGGAGTGAACACTGAAGCTTTCTTT.

This clonotype occurred a few times. The chain joins TRBV4-3 to TRBJ1-1; D is undetermined. The CDR3 has 15 amino acids. Germline assignment: CDR1 LGHNA and CDR2 YSLEER. Trimming removed 0 bases at V and 5 bases at J, with 13 bases between. The CDR3 DNA reads TGCGCCAGCAGCCAAGAACTAGGGTCTGGTACTGAAGCTTTCTTT. It codes for CASSQELGSGTEAFF.

CDR3 DNA sequence: TGCAGTGCTACCTTGGCGGAGCAGAACACCGGGGAGCTGTTTTTT. It encodes CSATLAEQNTGELFF. The chain has TRBV20-1 and TRBJ2-2; D is unresolved. The V and J ends lost 4 bases and 1 base respectively, with 13 bases between them. The CDR3 extends over 15 amino acids. Germline lookup yields CDR1 DFQATT and CDR2 SNEGSKA (reference sequence).

There are a few counts of this clonotype. The chain links TRBV5-6 to TRBJ2-5, with 9 nucleotides matching TRBD2. The CDR3 length is 17 residues. Looked up from germline, CDR1 is SGHDT and CDR2 is YYEEEE. V trimming: 1 base; J trimming: 1 base; junction bases outside the gene matches: 8. CDR3 sequence: CASSLWRLAGTQETQYF. Written as DNA, the CDR3 is TGTGCCAGCAGCTTGTGGAGGCTAGCGGGAACCCAAGAGACCCAGTACTTC.

In its sample, this clonotype was seen many times. This chain joins TRBV29-1 and TRBJ2-5; 8 bases map to TRBD2. The J segment lost 5 bases and the V segment lost 8 bases, leaving 7 bases of the junction unmatched. The germline CDR1 and CDR2 sequences are SQVTM and ANQGSEA. The CDR3 loop spans 12 amino acids. DNA for the CDR3: TGCAGCCTCAGGACTAGCTGGGAGACCCAGTACTTC. Its translation: CSLRTSWETQYF.

This clonotype has more than one count but fewer than ten. V is TRBV5-4 and J is TRBJ2-7; 8 bases line up with TRBD1. Germline trimming cut 2 bases from V and 10 bases from J; bases unmatched to any gene: 8. Germline CDR1 SGHNT, CDR2 YYREEE (reference sequence). The CDR3 has 13 amino acids. The CDR3 sequence is CASSLVSDRVQYF. CDR3 DNA: TGTGCCAGCAGCTTAGTCTCGGACAGGGTTCAGTACTTC.

Of note for this clonotype: It is likely a read error, because the conserved phenylalanine at the end of the CDR3 is missing. The chain is built from TRBV6-1 and TRBJ2-7, with D possibly TRBD1 on 5 matching bases. This CDR3 has 11 residues. Germline-derived CDR1 and CDR2 are MNHNS and SASEGT. Trimming left V 8 bases short and J 4 bases short, with 9 bases between. CDR3 in amino acids: CASGRAYEQYY. The CDR3 region has the DNA TGTGCCAGCGGCAGGGCATACGAGCAGTACTAC.

In its sample, this clonotype was seen once. The rearrangement uses TRBV7-2 and TRBJ2-5, with 10 bases fitting TRBD1. Germline-derived CDR1 and CDR2 are SGHTA and FQGNSA. The CDR3 length is 16 residues. J was trimmed by 4 bases and V by 3 bases; bases with no gene match: 8. CDR3 coding DNA: TGTGCCAGCAGCTTTGCGACAGGGGGCGCATTAGAGACCCAGTACTTC. The encoded protein is CASSFATGGALETQYF.